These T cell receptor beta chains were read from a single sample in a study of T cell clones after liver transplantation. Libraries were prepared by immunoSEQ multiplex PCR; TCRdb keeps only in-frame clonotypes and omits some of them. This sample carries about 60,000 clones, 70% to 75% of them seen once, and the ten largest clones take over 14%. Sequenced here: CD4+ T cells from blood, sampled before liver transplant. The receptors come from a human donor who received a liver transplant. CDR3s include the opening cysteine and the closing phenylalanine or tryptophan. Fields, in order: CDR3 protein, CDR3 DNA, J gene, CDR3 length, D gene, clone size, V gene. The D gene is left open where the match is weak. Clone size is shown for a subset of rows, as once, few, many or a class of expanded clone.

CDR3 protein: CASNGLAGGSMNEQFF
CDR3 DNA: TGCGCCAGCAATGGACTAGCGGGGGGTAGTATGAATGAGCAGTTCTTC
J gene: TRBJ2-1
CDR3 length: 16
D gene: TRBD2
clone size: .
V gene: TRBV10-2

CDR3 protein: CASSKSAGEAFF
CDR3 DNA: TGTGCCAGTAGTAAGTCGGCAGGCGAAGCTTTCTTT
J gene: TRBJ1-1
CDR3 length: 12
D gene: .
clone size: once
V gene: TRBV19

CDR3 protein: CASSQETSGGEQYF
CDR3 DNA: TGTGCCAGCAGCCAAGAGACTAGCGGGGGCGAGCAGTACTTC
J gene: TRBJ2-7
CDR3 length: 14
D gene: TRBD2
clone size: .
V gene: TRBV4-2

CDR3 protein: CASSRQGISGNTIYF
CDR3 DNA: TGTGCCAGCAGTCGACAGGGAATCTCTGGAAACACCATATATTTT
J gene: TRBJ1-3
CDR3 length: 15
D gene: TRBD1
clone size: once
V gene: TRBV6-1

CDR3 protein: CASSRTSGDDIDTQYF
CDR3 DNA: TGCGCCAGCAGCCGGACTAGCGGGGATGATATTGATACGCAGTATTTT
J gene: TRBJ2-3
CDR3 length: 16
D gene: TRBD2
clone size: .
V gene: TRBV5-1

CDR3 protein: CASSEDDRTGELFF
CDR3 DNA: TGTGCCAGCAGTGAGGACGATAGGACAGGGGAGCTGTTTTTT
J gene: TRBJ2-2
CDR3 length: 14
D gene: .
clone size: .
V gene: TRBV6-4

CDR3 protein: CASSFTGGGGTKEQYF
CDR3 DNA: TGTGCCAGCAGCTTTACAGGGGGCGGGGGTACGAAAGAGCAGTACTTC
J gene: TRBJ2-7
CDR3 length: 16
D gene: TRBD1
clone size: .
V gene: TRBV7-9

CDR3 protein: CASSLARLAGVGELFF
CDR3 DNA: TGCGCCAGCAGCTTGGCCAGACTAGCGGGGGTCGGGGAGCTGTTTTTT
J gene: TRBJ2-2
CDR3 length: 16
D gene: TRBD2
clone size: once
V gene: TRBV5-1

CDR3 protein: CASSQGWGENTGELFF
CDR3 DNA: TGTGCCAGCAGCCAAGGGTGGGGGGAGAACACCGGGGAGCTGTTTTTT
J gene: TRBJ2-2
CDR3 length: 16
D gene: .
clone size: .
V gene: TRBV4-2

CDR3 protein: CASSLDGIAGNGYTF
CDR3 DNA: TGTGCCAGCAGCTTAGATGGGATTGCAGGGAACGGCTACACCTTC
J gene: TRBJ1-2
CDR3 length: 15
D gene: .
clone size: medium-sized
V gene: TRBV11-1

CDR3 protein: CASRHNSGGNQPQHF
CDR3 DNA: TGTGCCAGCAGACACAATTCAGGGGGAAATCAGCCCCAGCATTTT
J gene: TRBJ1-5
CDR3 length: 15
D gene: TRBD1
clone size: many
V gene: TRBV6-6

CDR3 protein: CASSLRETGKLFF
CDR3 DNA: TGTGCCAGCAGCCTCCGGGAGACGGGAAAACTGTTTTTT
J gene: TRBJ1-4
CDR3 length: 13
D gene: .
clone size: .
V gene: TRBV9

CDR3 protein: CASSLRQDIKEAFF
CDR3 DNA: TGTGCCAGCAGCTTAAGACAGGATATTAAGGAAGCTTTCTTT
J gene: TRBJ1-1
CDR3 length: 14
D gene: .
clone size: once
V gene: TRBV14

CDR3 protein: CAWSPTGSSYNSPLHF
CDR3 DNA: TGTGCCTGGAGTCCTACAGGTAGCTCCTATAATTCACCCCTCCACTTT
J gene: TRBJ1-6
CDR3 length: 16
D gene: .
clone size: .
V gene: TRBV30

CDR3 protein: CASRLDSTYEQYF
CDR3 DNA: TGTGCCAGCAGACTGGACAGTACCTACGAGCAGTACTTC
J gene: TRBJ2-7
CDR3 length: 13
D gene: .
clone size: .
V gene: TRBV6-1

CDR3 protein: CAIRGTAGDTEAFF
CDR3 DNA: TGTGCCATCAGAGGGACTGCGGGGGACACTGAAGCTTTCTTT
J gene: TRBJ1-1
CDR3 length: 14
D gene: .
clone size: .
V gene: TRBV10-3

CDR3 protein: CASSLVSRKTQYF
CDR3 DNA: TGTGCCAGCAGCTTAGTATCGAGGAAGACCCAGTACTTC
J gene: TRBJ2-5
CDR3 length: 13
D gene: .
clone size: .
V gene: TRBV7-2

CDR3 protein: CASTWTGATDTQYF
CDR3 DNA: TGTGCCAGTACCTGGACAGGGGCCACAGATACGCAGTATTTT
J gene: TRBJ2-3
CDR3 length: 14
D gene: TRBD1
clone size: few
V gene: TRBV19

CDR3 protein: CASSLSPDRGYGYTF
CDR3 DNA: TGTGCCAGCAGCTTGTCTCCGGACAGGGGGTATGGCTACACCTTC
J gene: TRBJ1-2
CDR3 length: 15
D gene: TRBD1
clone size: many
V gene: TRBV5-6

CDR3 protein: CASSLGTGGGGYTF
CDR3 DNA: TGTGCCAGCAGCTTGGGGACAGGGGGCGGTGGCTACACCTTC
J gene: TRBJ1-2
CDR3 length: 14
D gene: TRBD1
clone size: many
V gene: TRBV5-5

CDR3 protein: CASSLGRTGDGSYNEQFF
CDR3 DNA: TGTGCCAGCAGCTTAGGCCGGACAGGGGACGGCTCCTACAATGAGCAGTTCTTC
J gene: TRBJ2-1
CDR3 length: 18
D gene: TRBD1
clone size: .
V gene: TRBV11-2

CDR3 protein: CASSSEGGYSNQPQHF
CDR3 DNA: TGTGCCAGCAGCTCCGAGGGGGGGTATAGCAATCAGCCCCAGCATTTT
J gene: TRBJ1-5
CDR3 length: 16
D gene: .
clone size: .
V gene: TRBV7-2

CDR3 protein: CASSPGTSAKQETQYF
CDR3 DNA: TGTGCCAGCAGCCCAGGGACTAGCGCAAAGCAAGAGACCCAGTACTTC
J gene: TRBJ2-5
CDR3 length: 16
D gene: TRBD2
clone size: .
V gene: TRBV7-3

CDR3 protein: CSVEIRDRGRGQYF
CDR3 DNA: TGCAGCGTTGAAATTCGGGACAGGGGGCGCGGGCAGTACTTC
J gene: TRBJ2-7
CDR3 length: 14
D gene: TRBD1
clone size: .
V gene: TRBV29-1

CDR3 protein: CASSQFLVLAGDYEQYF
CDR3 DNA: TGTGCCAGCAGCCAGTTCCTAGTTCTAGCGGGGGACTACGAGCAGTACTTC
J gene: TRBJ2-7
CDR3 length: 17
D gene: TRBD2
clone size: few
V gene: TRBV11-2

CDR3 protein: CATSRDLGTGVWGTQYF
CDR3 DNA: TGTGCCACCAGCAGAGATTTAGGGACAGGGGTGTGGGGTACGCAGTATTTT
J gene: TRBJ2-3
CDR3 length: 17
D gene: TRBD1
clone size: few
V gene: TRBV15

CDR3 protein: CASSSGGRSTDTQYF
CDR3 DNA: TGTGCCAGCAGTTCGGGGGGTCGATCCACAGATACGCAGTATTTT
J gene: TRBJ2-3
CDR3 length: 15
D gene: TRBD2
clone size: many
V gene: TRBV6-4

CDR3 protein: CASSLNNPYEQYF
CDR3 DNA: TGTGCCAGCTCACTGAACAACCCCTACGAGCAGTACTTC
J gene: TRBJ2-7
CDR3 length: 13
D gene: .
clone size: .
V gene: TRBV18

CDR3 protein: CASSMGHRDRGEQYF
CDR3 DNA: TGTGCCAGCAGCATGGGTCACAGGGATCGGGGAGAGCAGTACTTC
J gene: TRBJ2-7
CDR3 length: 15
D gene: .
clone size: .
V gene: TRBV7-6

CDR3 protein: CAIRARDRDEKLFF
CDR3 DNA: TGTGCCATCAGGGCCCGGGACAGGGACGAAAAACTGTTTTTT
J gene: TRBJ1-4
CDR3 length: 14
D gene: TRBD1
clone size: .
V gene: TRBV10-3

CDR3 protein: CAIRTSGRNTGELFF
CDR3 DNA: TGTGCCATCAGGACTAGCGGGCGGAACACCGGGGAGCTGTTTTTT
J gene: TRBJ2-2
CDR3 length: 15
D gene: TRBD2
clone size: .
V gene: TRBV10-3

CDR3 protein: CASSHPQTGNSPLHF
CDR3 DNA: TGTGCCAGCAGTCATCCCCAGACGGGGAATTCACCCCTCCACTTT
J gene: TRBJ1-6
CDR3 length: 15
D gene: .
clone size: .
V gene: TRBV6-5

CDR3 protein: CASSLLSSGRTDTQYF
CDR3 DNA: TGCGCCAGCAGCTTGCTCTCTTCCGGGAGGACAGATACGCAGTATTTT
J gene: TRBJ2-3
CDR3 length: 16
D gene: TRBD2
clone size: .
V gene: TRBV5-1

CDR3 protein: CASSLRGVQGNEQFF
CDR3 DNA: TGTGCCAGCAGCCTACGAGGGGTACAGGGTAATGAGCAGTTCTTC
J gene: TRBJ2-1
CDR3 length: 15
D gene: .
clone size: .
V gene: TRBV11-3

CDR3 protein: CASSHPVRGGPDKNIQYF
CDR3 DNA: TGCGCCAGCAGTCACCCGGTCCGGGGGGGCCCGGACAAAAACATTCAGTACTTC
J gene: TRBJ2-4
CDR3 length: 18
D gene: TRBD2
clone size: .
V gene: TRBV5-1

CDR3 protein: CSVEVDDTSYGYTF
CDR3 DNA: TGCAGCGTTGAAGTCGATGACACCTCCTATGGCTACACCTTC
J gene: TRBJ1-2
CDR3 length: 14
D gene: .
clone size: .
V gene: TRBV29-1

CDR3 protein: CASSLPTGDYGYTF
CDR3 DNA: TGTGCCAGCAGTTTACCTACGGGGGACTATGGCTACACCTTC
J gene: TRBJ1-2
CDR3 length: 14
D gene: .
clone size: few
V gene: TRBV28

CDR3 protein: CASTASGSGRETQYF
CDR3 DNA: TGTGCCAGCACCGCTAGCGGTTCCGGGAGGGAGACCCAGTACTTC
J gene: TRBJ2-5
CDR3 length: 15
D gene: TRBD2
clone size: .
V gene: TRBV2

CDR3 protein: CASTPSGLSEQYF
CDR3 DNA: TGTGCCAGCACCCCGAGTGGTTTATCCGAGCAGTACTTC
J gene: TRBJ2-7
CDR3 length: 13
D gene: .
clone size: .
V gene: TRBV11-2

CDR3 protein: CASSLAGAGDEKLFF
CDR3 DNA: TGTGCCAGCAGCTTGGCCGGGGCAGGGGACGAAAAACTGTTTTTT
J gene: TRBJ1-4
CDR3 length: 15
D gene: .
clone size: once
V gene: TRBV5-6

CDR3 protein: CASSPDSNYGYTF
CDR3 DNA: TGTGCCAGCAGCCCTGACTCTAACTATGGCTACACCTTC
J gene: TRBJ1-2
CDR3 length: 13
D gene: .
clone size: .
V gene: TRBV2

CDR3 protein: CASSFNIGGPPGELFF
CDR3 DNA: TGCGCCAGCAGCTTCAATATTGGGGGCCCCCCCGGGGAGCTGTTTTTT
J gene: TRBJ2-2
CDR3 length: 16
D gene: .
clone size: .
V gene: TRBV5-1

CDR3 protein: CASSPGLQETQYF
CDR3 DNA: TGTGCCAGCAGCCCGGGACTTCAAGAGACCCAGTACTTC
J gene: TRBJ2-5
CDR3 length: 13
D gene: .
clone size: .
V gene: TRBV7-6

CDR3 protein: CASSPGSSNTGELFF
CDR3 DNA: TGTGCCAGCAGCCCCGGGTCCAGTAACACCGGGGAGCTGTTTTTT
J gene: TRBJ2-2
CDR3 length: 15
D gene: .
clone size: few
V gene: TRBV2

CDR3 protein: CATVLSSYNSPLHF
CDR3 DNA: TGTGCCACCGTCCTGAGCTCCTATAATTCACCCCTCCACTTT
J gene: TRBJ1-6
CDR3 length: 14
D gene: .
clone size: few
V gene: TRBV2

CDR3 protein: CASSVGGRAAPLHF
CDR3 DNA: TGTGCCAGCAGCGTAGGAGGCAGGGCGGCCCCCCTCCACTTT
J gene: TRBJ1-6
CDR3 length: 14
D gene: .
clone size: few
V gene: TRBV9

CDR3 protein: CASSQGDRRNEKLFF
CDR3 DNA: TGTGCCAGCAGCCAAGGTGACAGGCGTAATGAAAAACTGTTTTTT
J gene: TRBJ1-4
CDR3 length: 15
D gene: .
clone size: .
V gene: TRBV4-2

CDR3 protein: CASSPPTGPLQETQYF
CDR3 DNA: TGTGCCAGCTCACCACCTACAGGGCCACTTCAAGAGACCCAGTACTTC
J gene: TRBJ2-5
CDR3 length: 16
D gene: .
clone size: few
V gene: TRBV18

CDR3 protein: CASTIRQGAGEKLFF
CDR3 DNA: TGTGCCAGCACCATCAGGCAGGGGGCGGGGGAAAAACTGTTTTTT
J gene: TRBJ1-4
CDR3 length: 15
D gene: TRBD1
clone size: .
V gene: TRBV27

CDR3 protein: CAISGGTLNEQFF
CDR3 DNA: TGTGCCATCAGTGGAGGAACACTAAATGAGCAGTTCTTC
J gene: TRBJ2-1
CDR3 length: 13
D gene: .
clone size: .
V gene: TRBV10-3

CDR3 protein: CAISVRDRDEQYF
CDR3 DNA: TGTGCCATCAGTGTGAGGGACAGGGACGAGCAGTACTTC
J gene: TRBJ2-7
CDR3 length: 13
D gene: TRBD1
clone size: .
V gene: TRBV10-3

CDR3 protein: CASSPLAGGSYNEQFF
CDR3 DNA: TGTGCCAGCAGTCCGTTAGCGGGGGGCTCCTACAATGAGCAGTTCTTC
J gene: TRBJ2-1
CDR3 length: 16
D gene: TRBD2
clone size: .
V gene: TRBV27

CDR3 protein: CASSLDGFIGYEQYF
CDR3 DNA: TGTGCCAGCAGCCTGGACGGGTTTATAGGCTACGAGCAGTACTTC
J gene: TRBJ2-7
CDR3 length: 15
D gene: .
clone size: .
V gene: TRBV5-4

CDR3 protein: CASSQGQGSYNEQFF
CDR3 DNA: TGCGCCAGCAGCCAAGGACAGGGGAGCTACAATGAGCAGTTCTTC
J gene: TRBJ2-1
CDR3 length: 15
D gene: TRBD1
clone size: .
V gene: TRBV4-1